This TCR beta chain was sequenced for a study of human T cells and chemical hapten exposure. Notes on the study in general: Expanded TCRs created a significantly greater count of big CDR3 similarity clusters than controls did.

The table lists this clonotype with a few counts. Its specificity is unknown. MiXCR was run by TCRdb on the RACE reads, yielding one entry per CDR3 protein. The sample yields some 180,000 distinct CDR3 sequences, around 24% seen once. As for time point: patch test 1, 2 weeks after DPC sensitization. Treatment denoted: therapeutic diphenylcyclopropenone sensitization with weekly scalp DPC. V shed 3 bases, J shed 4 bases, and the junction held 5 bases outside the gene matches. The CDR3 covers 15 residues. CDR1 is SEHNR, CDR2 FQNEAQ, per germline (reference sequence). The input for sequencing was whole blood, taken in connection with sensitization to the hapten diphenylcyclopropenone (DPC). The rearrangement links TRBV7-9 to TRBJ1-3, with 8 bases fitting TRBD1. This TCR was recovered from a woman aged 45-60 years with alopecia areata. Some clones in this sample may be carry-over from other donors' samples. The chain's CDR3 is CASSLPGTGGNTIYF. The CDR3, as DNA: TGTGCCAGCAGCTTGCCCGGGACAGGAGGAAACACCATATATTTT.